Shown below are 25 T cell receptor beta chains from a single sample sequenced in a study of control samples from healthy donors and cancer patients. Sequencing was performed with immunoSEQ multiplex PCR; in TCRdb, only in-frame clones are kept and a portion is missing. Among over 200,000 clones, about 80% were seen once, and the ten largest hold 13%. What was sequenced was PBMCs. Receptor source: a woman in her fifties or sixties with lung cancer.

The chain combines TRBV19 with TRBJ1-5; D uncertain. V gave up 2 bases and J gave up 9 bases, with 8 bases separating them. Germline V gives CDR1 LNHDA, CDR2 SQIVND (reference sequence). The CDR3 runs to 12 residues. The CDR3 spells CASSIRRSPQHF. The CDR3 DNA is TGTGCCAGTAGTATAAGGCGGTCGCCCCAGCATTTT.

V is TRBV12-3 or TRBV12-4 and J is TRBJ1-2, with D uncertain. V lost 3 bases to trimming and J lost 8 bases, with 13 bases between them. This CDR3 is 13 amino acids long. The DNA for the CDR3 is TGTGCCAGCAGTTTTGCAGGCGCGTCCGGCTACACCTTC. Its protein is CASSFAGASGYTF.

The rearrangement uses TRBV20-1 and TRBJ1-6; D is undetermined. The CDR3 has 17 amino acids. Germline V gene lookup returns CDR1 DFQATT and CDR2 SNEGSKA (reference sequence). V was trimmed by 3 bases and J by 4 bases, leaving 19 bases between them. The CDR3, as DNA: TGCAGTGCTAGTGAGTCTGCGGAACTGGGATATAATTCACCCCTCCACTTT. Its translation is CSASESAELGYNSPLHF.

This sequence joins TRBV6-1 and TRBJ1-3, with unresolved D. V was clipped by 1 base and J by 0 bases, with 7 bases between them. CDR1 is MNHNS, CDR2 SASEGT, per germline. This CDR3 is built from 15 residues. The CDR3 region is CASSEDRASGNTIYF. DNA for the CDR3: TGTGCCAGCAGTGAAGACAGAGCCTCTGGAAACACCATATATTTT.

The rearrangement uses TRBV2 and TRBJ1-3; unclear D gene. Trimming took 6 bases from V and 0 from J, leaving 9 bases between them. The CDR3 has 14 residues. Looked up from germline, CDR1 is SNHLY and CDR2 is FYNNEI. The CDR3 sequence: CASRNSLSGNTIYF. CDR3 coding DNA: TGTGCCAGCAGAAACAGCCTCTCTGGAAACACCATATATTTT.

As DNA, the CDR3 is TGTGCCTGGAGTGTAGGAGGAGGGGGCGAAAAACTGTTTTTT. It yields the protein CAWSVGGGGEKLFF. The chain employs TRBV30 and TRBJ1-4; TRBD1 matches 7 bases. Germline CDR1 GTSNPN, CDR2 SVGIG (reference sequence). This CDR3 is built from 14 residues. The junction had 6 bases not matched to a gene; V was cut back by 0 bases and J by 8 bases.

The gene calls are TRBV6-5 and TRBJ1-3; D may be TRBD1 (6 bases). This CDR3 spans 14 amino acids. Germline CDR1 reads MNHEY; CDR2 reads SVGAGI. Between the trimmed V and J ends, which lost 5 bases and 4 bases, there was a span of 12 bases. CDR3 DNA: TGTGCCAGCAGTCTTACAGGGTACGGAAACACCATATATTTT. Translated: CASSLTGYGNTIYF.

J is TRBJ2-1 and V is TRBV19; D remains unclear. Trimming stripped 5 bases from V and 0 bases from J, with 14 bases between. The germline gives CDR1 LNHDA, CDR2 SQIVND (reference sequence). The CDR3 loop spans 16 amino acids. The CDR3 loop reads CASSPSQVSSYNEQFF. CDR3 sequence (DNA): TGTGCCAGTAGTCCTAGTCAGGTTAGCTCCTACAATGAGCAGTTCTTC.

The V gene is TRBV2, the J gene TRBJ1-1; D unclear. Germline V gene lookup returns CDR1 SNHLY and CDR2 FYNNEI. The V and J ends lost 3 bases and 2 bases respectively, with 16 bases between them. The CDR3 consists of 16 residues. This chain's CDR3 is CASSEREPPLNTEAFF. The DNA of the CDR3 is TGTGCCAGCAGTGAGCGGGAACCGCCCTTAAACACTGAAGCTTTCTTT.

The gene calls are TRBV7-9 and TRBJ2-5; no reliable D call. The CDR3 runs 12 residues. V was pared by 3 bases and J by 9 bases, with 11 bases between. CDR1 and CDR2 from the germline V gene are SEHNR and FQNEAQ (reference sequence). CDR3 in amino acids: CASSLQGKAQYF. CDR3 DNA sequence: TGTGCCAGCAGCTTGCAAGGGAAGGCCCAGTACTTC.

This rearrangement joins TRBV7-9 to TRBJ1-2, with D perhaps matching TRBD1 (6 bases). There are 14 residues in the CDR3. Trimming took 5 bases from V and 4 from J, leaving 14 bases between them. The germline CDR1 and CDR2 sequences are SEHNR and FQNEAQ (reference sequence). The CDR3 coding sequence is TGTGCCAGCAGCCAGGACAGTTTCAGCTATGGCTACACCTTC. This gives the protein CASSQDSFSYGYTF.

The V gene is TRBV9, the J gene TRBJ1-1; 8 nucleotides match TRBD1. CDR3 length equals 16 residues. CDR1 is SGDLS and CDR2 is YYNGEE in the germline V gene. The V and J ends lost 3 bases and 5 bases, in that order; junction bases with no gene match: 12. The CDR3 spells CASSEGRGRKDTEAFF. The CDR3 DNA sequence: TGTGCCAGCAGCGAGGGCAGGGGGCGCAAAGATACTGAAGCTTTCTTT.

The rearrangement joins TRBV23-1 to TRBJ2-1, with 8 bases aligning to TRBD1. TRBV23-1 is noted as an ORF with a role that remains uncertain. Germline trimming cut 4 bases from V and 8 bases from J; bases unmatched to any gene: 16. This CDR3 has 17 amino acids. The CDR3 DNA reads TGCGCCAGCAGTCCCCCCGCGGCAGGGGGCGTGATCGATGAGCAGTTCTTC. It encodes CASSPPAAGGVIDEQFF.

V is TRBV2 and J is TRBJ2-2; 9 bases fit TRBD2. Germline CDR1 is SNHLY and CDR2 is FYNNEI. The J segment lost 1 base and the V segment lost 5 bases, leaving 5 bases of the junction unmatched. This CDR3 is built from 16 residues. CDR3 sequence (DNA): TGTGCCAGCAGTTACTCGACTAGCGGGAACACCGGGGAGCTGTTTTTT. Translation: CASSYSTSGNTGELFF.

J is TRBJ2-7 and V is TRBV4-1, with 8 bases that match TRBD2. Trimming took 3 bases from V and 6 from J; bases not matched to a gene: 10. The germline CDR1 and CDR2 sequences are MGHRA and YSYEKL. The CDR3 length is 15 residues. The CDR3 spells CASSHAGLATGEQYF. Written as DNA, the CDR3 is TGCGCCAGCAGCCACGCAGGACTAGCTACGGGCGAGCAGTACTTC.

The gene calls are TRBV5-1 and TRBJ2-1; 7 nucleotides align to TRBD2. The CDR3 extends over 14 amino acids. Trimming cost V 0 bases and J 6 bases; bases outside gene matches: 3. Germline assignment: CDR1 SGHRS and CDR2 YFSETQ. The CDR3 DNA follows: TGCGCCAGCAGCTTGGCCCCGGGAGGCAATGAGCAGTTCTTC. This sequence encodes CASSLAPGGNEQFF. Combining the CDR3 with reference TRBV5-1 and TRBJ2-1 gives the whole variable domain KAGVTQTPRYLIKTRGQQVTLSCSPISGHRSVSWYQQTPGQGLQFLFEYFSETQRNKGNFPGRFSGRQFSNSRSEMNVSTLELGDSALYLCASSLAPGGNEQFFGPGTRLTVL.

The CDR3 region has the DNA TGTGCCAGCAGCTTGGACAGATCCGGGGAGCTGTTTTTT. Translated, it gives CASSLDRSGELFF. This chain links TRBV5-6 with TRBJ2-2; D uncertain. Between the trimmed V and J ends, which lost 0 bases and 6 bases, there was a span of 6 bases. This CDR3 has 13 residues. Germline V gene lookup returns CDR1 SGHDT and CDR2 YYEEEE.

The chain couples TRBV24-1 to TRBJ1-1; TRBD1 might be the D (6 bases). Trimming took off 5 bases at V and 7 bases at J, with 10 bases between the two ends. The CDR3 contains 12 residues. CDR1 and CDR2 (germline): KGHDR, SFDVKD. The CDR3 region has the DNA TGTGCCACCAGTGGTACGACAGGTGAAGCTTTCTTT. Translation: CATSGTTGEAFF.

This clone has just a few counts. The chain combines TRBV6-1 with TRBJ2-5; tentatively, D is TRBD1 (5 bases). Germline V gene lookup returns CDR1 MNHNS and CDR2 SASEGT. V shed 3 bases and J shed 4 bases, with 15 bases lying between them. There are 15 residues in the CDR3. In nucleotides, the CDR3 is TGTGCCAGCAGTGACCGTGCAGGGTCTCCAGAGACCCAGTACTTC. As protein: CASSDRAGSPETQYF.

The genes are TRBV13 and TRBJ2-5, with 7 positions matching TRBD1. The germline gives CDR1 PRHDT, CDR2 FYEKMQ (reference sequence). Trimming at V came to 4 bases and at J to 1 base, leaving 3 bases not matched to a gene. This CDR3 region has 14 residues. The CDR3 sequence: CASSYRTGQETQYF. Here the CDR3 DNA reads TGTGCCAGCAGCTATAGGACAGGCCAAGAGACCCAGTACTTC.

The gene calls are TRBV9 and TRBJ2-3; D call uncertain. Germline CDR1 and CDR2: SGDLS and YYNGEE. The CDR3 length is 15 residues. Trimming pared 0 bases from V and 2 bases from J, leaving 10 bases between. The CDR3 DNA follows: TGTGCCAGCAGCGTAGAAATCAGATACACAGATACGCAGTATTTT. Encoded protein: CASSVEIRYTDTQYF. Using reference TRBV9 and TRBJ2-3 for the parts outside the CDR3, the full variable domain is DSGVTQTPKHLITATGQRVTLRCSPRSGDLSVYWYQQSLDQGLQFLIQYYNGEERAKGNILERFSAQQFPDLHSELNLSSLELGDSALYFCASSVEIRYTDTQYFGPGTRLTVL.

The V gene is TRBV1, the J gene TRBJ2-5; the DNA was not used to check the table's D call, TRBD2. TRBV1 counts as a pseudogene. This CDR3 contains 20 residues. DNA for the CDR3: TGCACCAGCAGCCAAGACCCCGGGACTAGCGCCCACTTCCGCCAAGAGACCCAGTACTTC. As protein: CTSSQDPGTSAHFRQETQYF.

The rearrangement joins TRBV10-3 to TRBJ2-2; TRBD2 aligns across 10 bases. The CDR3 contains 15 residues. J gave up 5 bases and V 7 bases, and 7 bases lay outside the gene matches. Germline loops: CDR1 ENHRY, CDR2 SYGVKD. The CDR3 protein is CAINSGRSRTGELFF. The DNA of the CDR3 is TGTGCCATCAATAGCGGGAGGAGTAGGACCGGGGAGCTGTTTTTT.

The chain joins TRBV19 to TRBJ1-6, with D tentatively TRBD1 (6 bases). V shed 7 bases and J shed 8 bases, with 15 bases lying between them. Germline values: CDR1 LNHDA, CDR2 SQIVND (reference sequence). This CDR3 has 14 amino acids. The CDR3: CASTLWGTYSPLHF. The CDR3 coding sequence is TGTGCCAGTACCCTATGGGGGACATATTCACCCCTCCACTTT.

The chain is built from TRBV11-3 and TRBJ2-3, with 8 bases matching TRBD1. Germline CDR1 reads SGHNT; CDR2 reads YENEEA. This CDR3 has 15 residues. V lost 1 base, J lost 3 bases, and 3 bases stayed unmatched. The CDR3 reads CASSLGRGQTDTQYF. CDR3 nucleotide sequence: TGTGCCAGCAGCTTAGGCAGGGGGCAAACAGATACGCAGTATTTT.